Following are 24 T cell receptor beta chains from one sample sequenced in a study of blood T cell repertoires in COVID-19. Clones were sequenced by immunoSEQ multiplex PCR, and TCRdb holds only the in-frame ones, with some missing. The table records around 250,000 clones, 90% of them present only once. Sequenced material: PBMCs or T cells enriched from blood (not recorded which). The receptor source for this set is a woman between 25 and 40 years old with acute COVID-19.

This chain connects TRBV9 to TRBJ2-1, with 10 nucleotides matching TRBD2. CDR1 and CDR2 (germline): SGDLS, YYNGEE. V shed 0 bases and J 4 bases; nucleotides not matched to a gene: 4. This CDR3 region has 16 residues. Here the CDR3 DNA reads TGTGCCAGCAGCGTAGACCCTAGCGGGGGTTACAATGAGCAGTTCTTC. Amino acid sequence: CASSVDPSGGYNEQFF.

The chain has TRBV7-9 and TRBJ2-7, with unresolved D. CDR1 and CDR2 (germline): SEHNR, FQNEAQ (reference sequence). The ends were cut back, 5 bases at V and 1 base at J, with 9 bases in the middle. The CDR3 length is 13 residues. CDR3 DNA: TGTGCCAGCAGCCTTCCTCCGTCCTACGAGCAGTACTTC. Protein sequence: CASSLPPSYEQYF.

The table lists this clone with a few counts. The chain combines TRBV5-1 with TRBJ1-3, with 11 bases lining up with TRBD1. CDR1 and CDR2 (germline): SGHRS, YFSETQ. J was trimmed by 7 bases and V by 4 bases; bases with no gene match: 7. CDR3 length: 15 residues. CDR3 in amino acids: CASSPSGQGANTIYF. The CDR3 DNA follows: TGCGCCAGCAGCCCCTCCGGACAGGGGGCGAACACCATATATTTT.

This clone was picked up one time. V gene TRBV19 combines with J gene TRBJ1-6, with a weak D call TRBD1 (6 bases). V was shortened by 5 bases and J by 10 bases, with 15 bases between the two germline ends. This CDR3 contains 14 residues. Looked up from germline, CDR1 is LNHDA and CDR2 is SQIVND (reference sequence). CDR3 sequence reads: CASSQAGVGSPLHF. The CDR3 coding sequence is TGTGCCAGTAGTCAGGCAGGGGTCGGATCACCCCTCCACTTT.

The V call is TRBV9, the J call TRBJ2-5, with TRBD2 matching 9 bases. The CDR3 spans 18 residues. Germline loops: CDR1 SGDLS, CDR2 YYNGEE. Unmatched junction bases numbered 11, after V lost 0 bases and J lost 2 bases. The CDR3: CASSVAGSGSGAQETQYF. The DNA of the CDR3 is TGTGCCAGCAGCGTAGCAGGTAGCGGGAGTGGGGCTCAAGAGACCCAGTACTTC.

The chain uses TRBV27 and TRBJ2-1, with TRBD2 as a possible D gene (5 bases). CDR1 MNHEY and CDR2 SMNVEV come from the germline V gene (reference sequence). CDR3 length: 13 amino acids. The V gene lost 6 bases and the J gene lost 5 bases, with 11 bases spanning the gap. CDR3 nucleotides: TGTGCCAGCAGCCACAGACTACACAATGAGCAGTTCTTC. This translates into CASSHRLHNEQFF.

The CDR3 loop reads CASSPPSGQEPNQPQHF. The CDR3 DNA follows: TGTGCCAGCTCACCACCGTCCGGACAGGAGCCTAATCAGCCCCAGCATTTT. The chain combines TRBV18 with TRBJ1-5, with TRBD1 matching 7 bases. Germline CDR1 KGHSH, CDR2 LQKENI. This CDR3 contains 17 residues. V was pared by 0 bases and J by 4 bases, with 9 bases of the junction left unmatched.

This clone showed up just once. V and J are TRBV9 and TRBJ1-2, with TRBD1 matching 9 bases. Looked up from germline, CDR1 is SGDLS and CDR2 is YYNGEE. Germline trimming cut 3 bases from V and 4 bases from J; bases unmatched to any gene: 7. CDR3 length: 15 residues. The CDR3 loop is CASSESQDRGYGYTF. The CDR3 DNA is TGTGCCAGCAGCGAGTCTCAGGACAGGGGCTATGGCTACACCTTC.

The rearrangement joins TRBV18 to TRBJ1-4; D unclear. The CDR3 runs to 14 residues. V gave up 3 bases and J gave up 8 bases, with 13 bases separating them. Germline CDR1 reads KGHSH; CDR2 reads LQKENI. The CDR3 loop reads CASSPRPTGEKLFF. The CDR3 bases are TGTGCCAGCTCACCTCGACCGACGGGGGAAAAACTGTTTTTT.

CDR3 protein: CASSEWLGGEAFF. CDR3 bases: TGTGCCAGCAGTGAATGGCTGGGAGGAGAAGCTTTCTTT. The chain couples TRBV6-1 to TRBJ1-1; D is uncertain. Germline CDR1 MNHNS, CDR2 SASEGT. V was cut by 2 bases and J by 8 bases, with 12 bases left in between. The CDR3 covers 13 residues.

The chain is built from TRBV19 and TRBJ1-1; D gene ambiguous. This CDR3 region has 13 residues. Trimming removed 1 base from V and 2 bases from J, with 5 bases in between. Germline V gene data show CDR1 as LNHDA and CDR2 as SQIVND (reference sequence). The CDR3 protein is CASSIGPNTEAFF. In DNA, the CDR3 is TGTGCCAGTAGTATAGGGCCCAACACTGAAGCTTTCTTT.

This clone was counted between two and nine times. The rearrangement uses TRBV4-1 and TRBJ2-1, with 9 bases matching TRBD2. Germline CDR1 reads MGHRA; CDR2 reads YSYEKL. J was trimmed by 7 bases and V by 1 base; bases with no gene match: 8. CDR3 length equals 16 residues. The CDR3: CASSQASSGSLNEQFF. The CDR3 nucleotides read TGCGCCAGCAGCCAAGCCAGTAGCGGGAGTTTGAATGAGCAGTTCTTC.

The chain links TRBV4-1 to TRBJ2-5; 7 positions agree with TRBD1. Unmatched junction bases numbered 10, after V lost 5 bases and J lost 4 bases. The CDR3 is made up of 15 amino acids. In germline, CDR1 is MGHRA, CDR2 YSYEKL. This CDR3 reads CASSKTGTELETQYF. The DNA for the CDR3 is TGCGCCAGCAGCAAAACCGGGACAGAGTTAGAGACCCAGTACTTC.

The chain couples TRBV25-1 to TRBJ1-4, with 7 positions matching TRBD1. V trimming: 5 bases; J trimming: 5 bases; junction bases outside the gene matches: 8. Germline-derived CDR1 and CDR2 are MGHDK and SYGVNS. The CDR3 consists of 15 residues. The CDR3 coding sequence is TGTGCCAGCAGTACCGCGGGACAGTTAAATGAAAAACTGTTTTTT. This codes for CASSTAGQLNEKLFF.

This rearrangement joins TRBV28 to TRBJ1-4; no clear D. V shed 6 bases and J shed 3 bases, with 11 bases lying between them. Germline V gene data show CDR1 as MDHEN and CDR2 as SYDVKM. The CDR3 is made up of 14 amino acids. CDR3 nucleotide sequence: TGTGCCAGCAGACGGTTGGTGTCTAATGAAAAACTGTTTTTT. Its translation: CASRRLVSNEKLFF.

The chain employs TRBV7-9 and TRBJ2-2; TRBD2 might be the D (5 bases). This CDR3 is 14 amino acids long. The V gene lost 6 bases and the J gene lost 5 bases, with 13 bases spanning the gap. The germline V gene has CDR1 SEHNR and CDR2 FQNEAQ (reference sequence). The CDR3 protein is CASRPGSQTGELFF. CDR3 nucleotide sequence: TGTGCCAGCAGACCGGGATCGCAGACCGGGGAGCTGTTTTTT.

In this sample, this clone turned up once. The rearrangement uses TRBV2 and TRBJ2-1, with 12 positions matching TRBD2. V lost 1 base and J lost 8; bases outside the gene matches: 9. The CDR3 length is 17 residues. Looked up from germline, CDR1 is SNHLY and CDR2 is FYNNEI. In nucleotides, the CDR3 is TGTGCCAGCAGTGAAGTCCTACCGGGACTAGCGGGTGATGAGCAGTTCTTC. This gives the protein CASSEVLPGLAGDEQFF.

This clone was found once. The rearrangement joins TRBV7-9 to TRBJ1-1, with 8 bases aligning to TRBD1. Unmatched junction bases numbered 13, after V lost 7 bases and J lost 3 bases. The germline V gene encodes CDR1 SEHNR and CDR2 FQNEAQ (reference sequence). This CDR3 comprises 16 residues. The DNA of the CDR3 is TGTGCCAGCAAGCAGACAGGGGACGTGAGGCACACTGAAGCTTTCTTT. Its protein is CASKQTGDVRHTEAFF.

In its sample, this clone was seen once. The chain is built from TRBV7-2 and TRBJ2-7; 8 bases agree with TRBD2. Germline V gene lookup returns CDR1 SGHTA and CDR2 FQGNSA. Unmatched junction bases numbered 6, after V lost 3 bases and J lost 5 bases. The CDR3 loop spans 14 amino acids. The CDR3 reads CASSFSGRSNEQYF. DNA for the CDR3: TGTGCCAGCAGCTTCAGCGGGAGATCGAACGAGCAGTACTTC.

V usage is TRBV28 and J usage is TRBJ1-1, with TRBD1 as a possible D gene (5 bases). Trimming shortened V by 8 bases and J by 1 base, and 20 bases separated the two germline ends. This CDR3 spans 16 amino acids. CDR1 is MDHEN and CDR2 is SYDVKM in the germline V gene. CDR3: CASGPSGGAENTEAFF. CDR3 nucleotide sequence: TGTGCCAGCGGCCCCTCGGGAGGGGCGGAGAACACTGAAGCTTTCTTT.

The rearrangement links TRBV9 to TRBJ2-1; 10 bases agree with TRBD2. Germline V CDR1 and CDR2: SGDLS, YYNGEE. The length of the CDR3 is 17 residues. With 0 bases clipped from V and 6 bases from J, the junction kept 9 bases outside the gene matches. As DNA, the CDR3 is TGTGCCAGCAGCGTAGCTCTAGCGGGAGATATTAGCAATGAGCAGTTCTTC. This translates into CASSVALAGDISNEQFF.

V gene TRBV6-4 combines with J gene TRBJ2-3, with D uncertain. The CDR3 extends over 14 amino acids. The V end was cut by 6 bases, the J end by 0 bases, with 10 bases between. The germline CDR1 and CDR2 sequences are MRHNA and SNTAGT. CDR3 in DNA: TGTGCCAGCAGATCTTTAACTAGCACAGATACGCAGTATTTT. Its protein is CASRSLTSTDTQYF.

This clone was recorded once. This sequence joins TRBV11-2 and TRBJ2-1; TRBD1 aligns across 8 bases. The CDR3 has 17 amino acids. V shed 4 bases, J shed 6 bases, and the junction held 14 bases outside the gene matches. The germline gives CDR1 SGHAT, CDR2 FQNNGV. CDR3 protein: CASSSPRTGRHFNEQFF. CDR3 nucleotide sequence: TGTGCCAGCAGCTCACCCCGGACAGGGAGACATTTCAATGAGCAGTTCTTC.

The CDR3 DNA is TGTGCCAGCAGCCCCCGACAGGGGGCCACTATGGGCACCGGGGAGCTGTTTTTT. Translated, it gives CASSPRQGATMGTGELFF. The chain is built from TRBV7-6 and TRBJ2-2, with 10 positions matching TRBD1. The germline V gene encodes CDR1 SGHVS and CDR2 FNYEAQ. This CDR3 comprises 18 residues. V shed 5 bases and J 4 bases; nucleotides not matched to a gene: 13.